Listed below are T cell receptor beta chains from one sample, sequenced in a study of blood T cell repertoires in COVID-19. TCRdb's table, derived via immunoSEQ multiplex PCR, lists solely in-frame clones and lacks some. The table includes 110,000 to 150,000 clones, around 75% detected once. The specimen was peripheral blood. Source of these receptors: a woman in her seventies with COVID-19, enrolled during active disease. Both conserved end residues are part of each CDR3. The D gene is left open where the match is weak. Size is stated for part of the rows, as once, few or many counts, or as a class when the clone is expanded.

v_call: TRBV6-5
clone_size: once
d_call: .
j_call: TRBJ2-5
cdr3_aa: CASSPGGKQETQYF
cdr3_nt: TGTGCCAGCAGTCCGGGTGGAAAGCAAGAGACCCAGTACTTC

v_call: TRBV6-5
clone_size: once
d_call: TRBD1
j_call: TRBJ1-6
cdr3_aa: CASRGQGAPLHF
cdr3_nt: TGTGCCAGCAGGGGACAGGGTGCACCCCTCCACTTT

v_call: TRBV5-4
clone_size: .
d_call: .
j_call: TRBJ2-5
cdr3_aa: CASSLRSVETQYF
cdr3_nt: TGTGCCAGCAGCCTTAGATCCGTAGAGACCCAGTACTTC

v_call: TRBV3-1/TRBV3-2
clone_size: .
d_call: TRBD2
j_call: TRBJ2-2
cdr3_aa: CASSDGLEKTGELFF
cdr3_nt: TGTGCCAGCAGCGACGGACTAGAGAAAACCGGGGAGCTGTTTTTT

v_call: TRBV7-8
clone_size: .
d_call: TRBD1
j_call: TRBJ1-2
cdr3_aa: CASSPPGTGVGYTF
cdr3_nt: TGTGCCAGCAGCCCGCCCGGGACAGGGGTCGGCTACACCTTC

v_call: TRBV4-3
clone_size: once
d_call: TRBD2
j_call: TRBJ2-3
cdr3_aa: CASSRNLAGGFSDTQYF
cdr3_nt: TGCGCCAGCAGCCGGAATCTAGCGGGGGGGTTCTCAGATACGCAGTATTTT

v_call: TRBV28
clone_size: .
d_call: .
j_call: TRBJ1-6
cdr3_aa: CAIQGLLGSPLHF
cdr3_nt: TGTGCCATTCAGGGGTTATTAGGATCACCCCTCCACTTT

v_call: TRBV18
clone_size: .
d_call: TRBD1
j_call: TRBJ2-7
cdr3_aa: CASSPTGQGLYEQYF
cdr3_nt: TGTGCCAGCTCACCTACGGGACAGGGACTCTACGAGCAGTACTTC

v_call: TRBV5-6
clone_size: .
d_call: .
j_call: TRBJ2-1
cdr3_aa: CASSLAGGINEQFF
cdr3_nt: TGTGCCAGCAGCTTGGCCGGGGGTATCAATGAGCAGTTCTTC

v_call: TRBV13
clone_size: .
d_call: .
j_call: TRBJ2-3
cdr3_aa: CASSSASRGDTQYF
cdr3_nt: TGTGCCAGCAGCTCAGCCTCCAGGGGAGATACGCAGTATTTT

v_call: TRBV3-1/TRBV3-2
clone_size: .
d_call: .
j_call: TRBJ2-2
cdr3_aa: CASSQDAQVTGELFF
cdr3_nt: TGTGCCAGCAGCCAAGATGCTCAGGTCACCGGGGAGCTGTTTTTT

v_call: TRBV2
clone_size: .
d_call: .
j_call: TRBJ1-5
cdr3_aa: CASSEIWAGGNQPQHF
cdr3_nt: TGTGCCAGCAGTGAAATCTGGGCGGGTGGCAATCAGCCCCAGCATTTT

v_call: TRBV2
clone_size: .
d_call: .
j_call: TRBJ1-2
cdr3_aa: CASSETPGFAGYTF
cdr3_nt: TGTGCCAGCAGTGAGACCCCAGGGTTTGCTGGCTACACCTTC

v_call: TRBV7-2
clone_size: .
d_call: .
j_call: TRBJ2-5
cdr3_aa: CASSPSRAQETQYF
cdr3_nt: TGTGCCAGCAGCCCCTCACGAGCCCAAGAGACCCAGTACTTC

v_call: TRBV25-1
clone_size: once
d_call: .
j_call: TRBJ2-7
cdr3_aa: CASMGRTSGSPAGQYF
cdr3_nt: TGTGCCAGCATGGGGCGGACATCGGGCAGCCCCGCCGGGCAGTACTTC

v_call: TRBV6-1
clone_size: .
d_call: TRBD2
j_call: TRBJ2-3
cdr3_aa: CASSEGAGRVGTQYF
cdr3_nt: TGTGCCAGCAGTGAAGGTGCAGGGAGGGTAGGTACGCAGTATTTT

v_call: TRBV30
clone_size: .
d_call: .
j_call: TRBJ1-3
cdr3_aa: CAWNDRRAGNTIYF
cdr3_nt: TGTGCCTGGAACGACAGAAGGGCTGGAAACACCATATATTTT

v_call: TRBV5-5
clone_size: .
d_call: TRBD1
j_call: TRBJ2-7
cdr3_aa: CASSLAPGQGYEQYF
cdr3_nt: TGTGCCAGCAGCTTGGCGCCGGGACAGGGGTACGAGCAGTACTTC

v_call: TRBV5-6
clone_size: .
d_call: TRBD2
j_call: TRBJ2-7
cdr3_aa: CASSFGSGSGEQYF
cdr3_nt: TGTGCCAGCAGCTTTGGTAGCGGGTCGGGTGAGCAGTACTTC

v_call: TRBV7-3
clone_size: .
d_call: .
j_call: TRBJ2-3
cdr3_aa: CASSLNGHSTDTQYF
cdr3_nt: TGTGCCAGCAGCTTAAACGGACATAGCACAGATACGCAGTATTTT

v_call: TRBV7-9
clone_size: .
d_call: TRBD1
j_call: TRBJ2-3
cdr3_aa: CASPLPPGTGSTDTQYF
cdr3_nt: TGTGCCAGCCCACTCCCCCCTGGGACAGGTAGCACAGATACGCAGTATTTT

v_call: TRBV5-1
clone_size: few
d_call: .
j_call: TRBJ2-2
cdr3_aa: CASSFLVGTGELFF
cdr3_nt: TGCGCCAGCAGCTTCTTAGTCGGTACCGGGGAGCTGTTTTTT

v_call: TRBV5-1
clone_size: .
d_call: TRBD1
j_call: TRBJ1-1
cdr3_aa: CASSYGTANTEAFF
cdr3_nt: TGCGCCAGCAGTTACGGGACAGCGAACACTGAAGCTTTCTTT

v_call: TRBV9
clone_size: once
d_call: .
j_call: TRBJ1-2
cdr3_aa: CASSVVPSTRQLDGYTF
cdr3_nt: TGTGCCAGCAGCGTAGTCCCCTCCACCCGACAGTTGGATGGCTACACCTTC

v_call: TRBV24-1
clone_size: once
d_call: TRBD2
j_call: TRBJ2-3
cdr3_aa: CATSDFGTTSTDTQYF
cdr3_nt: TGTGCCACCAGTGACTTCGGGACTACCAGCACAGATACGCAGTATTTT

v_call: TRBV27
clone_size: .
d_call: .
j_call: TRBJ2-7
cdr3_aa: CASSYRGGYEQYF
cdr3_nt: TGTGCCAGCAGTTACAGGGGAGGCTACGAGCAGTACTTC

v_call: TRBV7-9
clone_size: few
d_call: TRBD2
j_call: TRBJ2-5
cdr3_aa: CASSKLPSGGLQETQYF
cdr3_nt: TGTGCCAGCAGCAAGCTCCCCAGCGGGGGCCTACAAGAGACCCAGTACTTC

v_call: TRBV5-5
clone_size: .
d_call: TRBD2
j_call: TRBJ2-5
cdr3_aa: CASSPVSSGGVYF
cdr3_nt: TGTGCCAGCAGCCCAGTGTCTAGCGGGGGGGTATACTTC

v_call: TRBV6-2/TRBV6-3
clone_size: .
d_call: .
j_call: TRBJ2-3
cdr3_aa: CASSIGSFTDTQYF
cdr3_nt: TGTGCCAGCAGCATCGGTAGTTTCACAGATACGCAGTATTTT

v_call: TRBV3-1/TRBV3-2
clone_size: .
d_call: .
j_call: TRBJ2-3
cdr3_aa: CASSPSRRDTQYF
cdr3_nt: TGTGCCAGCAGCCCGTCCCGGAGGGATACGCAGTATTTT

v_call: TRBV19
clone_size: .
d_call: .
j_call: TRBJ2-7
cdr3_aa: CASSTSYTGSSYEQYF
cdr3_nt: TGTGCCAGTAGTACATCCTACACGGGAAGCTCCTACGAGCAGTACTTC

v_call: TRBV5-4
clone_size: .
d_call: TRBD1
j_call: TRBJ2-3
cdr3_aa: CASSLDRGVGTDTQYF
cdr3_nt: TGTGCCAGCAGTTTGGACAGGGGCGTGGGTACAGATACGCAGTATTTT

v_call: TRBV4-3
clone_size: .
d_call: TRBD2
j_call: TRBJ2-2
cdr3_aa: CASSPGLAGASMNTGELFF
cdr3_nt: TGCGCCAGCAGCCCCGGACTAGCGGGGGCCTCCATGAACACCGGGGAGCTGTTTTTT

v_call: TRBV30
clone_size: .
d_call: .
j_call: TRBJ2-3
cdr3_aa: CAWSRRGTDTQYF
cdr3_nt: TGTGCCTGGTCACGCCGGGGCACAGATACGCAGTATTTT

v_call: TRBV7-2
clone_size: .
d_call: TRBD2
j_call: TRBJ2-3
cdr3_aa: CASSPGLARRDTQYF
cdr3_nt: TGTGCCAGCAGCCCTGGACTAGCGCGGAGGGATACGCAGTATTTT

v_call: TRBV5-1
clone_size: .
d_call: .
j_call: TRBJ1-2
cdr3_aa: CASSSTAGNGGYTF
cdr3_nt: TGCGCCAGCAGCTCTACCGCAGGGAACGGGGGCTACACCTTC

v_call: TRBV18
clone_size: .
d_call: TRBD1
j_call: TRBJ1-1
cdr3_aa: CASSRTDQGATEAFF
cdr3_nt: TGTGCCAGCTCACGTACTGATCAGGGGGCCACTGAAGCTTTCTTT

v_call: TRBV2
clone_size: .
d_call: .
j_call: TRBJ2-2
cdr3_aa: CASSRADINTGELFF
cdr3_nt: TGTGCCAGCAGTCGAGCAGACATAAACACCGGGGAGCTGTTTTTT

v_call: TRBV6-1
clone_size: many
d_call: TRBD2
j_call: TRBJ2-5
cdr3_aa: CASSAEWTGGQETQYF
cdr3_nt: TGTGCCAGCAGTGCTGAATGGACGGGGGGCCAAGAGACCCAGTACTTC

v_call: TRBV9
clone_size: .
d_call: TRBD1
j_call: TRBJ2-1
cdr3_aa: CASSGQGKNEQFF
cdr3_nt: TGTGCCAGCAGCGGACAGGGAAAAAATGAGCAGTTCTTC

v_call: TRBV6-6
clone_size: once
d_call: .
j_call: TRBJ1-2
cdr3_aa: CASSLRGYGYTF
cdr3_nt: TGTGCCAGCAGTCTACGGGGCTATGGCTACACCTTC

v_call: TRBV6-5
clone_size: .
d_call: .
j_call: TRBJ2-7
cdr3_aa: CASRAHSQGYEQYF
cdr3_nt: TGTGCCAGCAGGGCCCACAGCCAAGGCTACGAGCAGTACTTC

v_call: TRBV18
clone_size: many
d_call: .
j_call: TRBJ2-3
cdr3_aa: CASSPGRAPDTQYF
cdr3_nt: TGTGCCAGCTCACCTGGGAGAGCCCCAGATACGCAGTATTTT

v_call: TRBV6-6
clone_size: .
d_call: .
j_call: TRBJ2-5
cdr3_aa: CASSFRANQETQYF
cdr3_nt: TGTGCCAGCAGTTTCAGGGCAAACCAAGAGACCCAGTACTTC

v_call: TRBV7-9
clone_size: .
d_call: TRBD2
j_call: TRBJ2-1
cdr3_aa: CASKAGGNEQFF
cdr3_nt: TGTGCCAGCAAGGCGGGGGGTAATGAGCAGTTCTTC

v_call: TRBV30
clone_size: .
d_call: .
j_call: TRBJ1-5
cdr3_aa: CAGARDSNQPQHF
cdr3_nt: TGTGCCGGAGCCAGGGATAGCAATCAGCCCCAGCATTTT

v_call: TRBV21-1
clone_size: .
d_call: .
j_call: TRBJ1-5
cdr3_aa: CASKSGKGAENQPQHF
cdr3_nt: TGTGCCAGCAAGTCCGGCAAGGGGGCGGAAAATCAGCCCCAGCATTTT

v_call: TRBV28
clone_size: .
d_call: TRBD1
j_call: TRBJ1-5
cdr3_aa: CASSLPGQGQPQHF
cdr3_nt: TGTGCCAGCAGTTTGCCGGGACAGGGCCAGCCCCAGCATTTT

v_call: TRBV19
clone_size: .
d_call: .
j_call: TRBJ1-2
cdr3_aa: CASRGSRWRDHGYTF
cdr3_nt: TGTGCCAGTAGGGGGTCCAGGTGGAGGGATCACGGCTACACCTTC

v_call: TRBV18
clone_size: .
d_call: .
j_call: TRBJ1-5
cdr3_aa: CASSPGAQENPKYQPQHF
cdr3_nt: TGTGCCAGCTCACCAGGGGCTCAAGAAAATCCTAAATATCAGCCCCAGCATTTT